This T cell receptor (beta chain) was recorded in a study of blood T cell repertoires in COVID-19. Across the study: Specimens from acute and convalescent COVID-19 originated in the United States, Italy and Spain.

Source study methods: For nucleated cells, counts were estimated from reference gene primer amplification. Profiled with immunoSEQ multiplex PCR; TCRdb holds only in-frame clones, not every one. The V and J calls and the clone size are those of that table, but D and trimming were determined from the DNA. The sample yields 300,000 to 400,000 clones, roughly 90% seen once. Germline V gene sequence: CDR1 SGHDT, CDR2 YYEEEE. The CDR3 covers 13 residues. Trimming removed 1 base at V and 12 bases at J, with 17 bases between. In this sample, this clone turned up once. Ages ranged from roughly 18 to 100 years, with residence in about 23 US areas. Cohort placement rested on clinical history that participants reported themselves.

Input material: PBMCs or T cells enriched from blood (not recorded which). The sequence derives from a woman in her thirties with acute COVID-19. J is TRBJ2-7 and V is TRBV5-6; D possibly corresponds to TRBD1 (6 bases). The DNA for the CDR3 is TGTGCCAGCAGCTTGAGGTCAGGGGATGAGGTGTACTTC. It yields the protein CASSLRSGDEVYF.